These 29 T cell receptor beta chains were sequenced from one sample in a study of blood T cells in healthy people across ages. Through a sample-barcoded 5' primer and a J-beta primer mix, a second PCR was run for roughly 6 to 12 cycles. TCRdb fed the 5' RACE reads into MiXCR, producing one record per CDR3 protein. The repertoire holds some 780,000 distinct CDR3 sequences, around 50% seen once, with 25% to 30% in the top ten. The sample was blood. Receptors were obtained from a man aged 35-49 years in good health.

This clonotype was picked up a small number of times. This chain connects TRBV5-5 to TRBJ2-1; 9 nucleotides line up with TRBD1. This CDR3 contains 15 residues. CDR1 and CDR2 (germline): SGHKS, YYEKEE (reference sequence). Trimming removed 4 bases from V and 7 bases from J; junction bases left unmatched: 9. In DNA, the CDR3 is TGTGCCAGCAGCACTGGGACAGGGTACGGTAATGAGCAGTTCTTC. Its protein product is CASSTGTGYGNEQFF.

This clonotype was seen a few times. This rearrangement joins TRBV6-2 or TRBV6-3 to TRBJ2-1, with a possible D match to TRBD1 (6 bases). V gave up 5 bases and J gave up 0 bases, with 11 bases separating them. The germline V gene encodes CDR1 MNHEY and CDR2 SVGEGT. The CDR3 has 15 amino acids. CDR3 amino acids: CASSVRGGSYNEQFF. The CDR3 nucleotides are TGTGCCAGCAGTGTCCGAGGGGGCTCCTACAATGAGCAGTTCTTC.

The chain couples TRBV29-1 to TRBJ2-7; TRBD2 matches at 7 bases. V gave up 4 bases and J gave up 1 base; unmatched junction bases: 7. CDR3 length equals 14 residues. Germline lookup yields CDR1 SQVTM and CDR2 ANQGSEA. The chain's CDR3 is CSVAGLGGSYEQYF. The CDR3 nucleotides read TGCAGCGTTGCCGGACTAGGAGGGTCCTACGAGCAGTACTTC.

The table lists this clonotype with a count of one. The rearrangement uses TRBV9 and TRBJ2-7; D unresolved. Trimming took 2 bases from V and 2 from J, leaving 14 bases between them. The CDR3 covers 15 residues. Germline CDR1 and CDR2: SGDLS and YYNGEE. The CDR3 DNA is TGTGCCAGCAGCGTTCGGGCAGGATCTCCCTACGAGCAGTACTTC. It yields the protein CASSVRAGSPYEQYF.

The chain links TRBV20-1 to TRBJ2-2, with 10 bases fitting TRBD1. This CDR3 is built from 15 residues. V lost 4 bases to trimming and J lost 1 base; unmatched junction nucleotides: 3. CDR1 and CDR2 (germline): DFQATT, SNEGSKA (reference sequence). DNA for the CDR3: TGCAGTGCTATCGACAGGGGGCAGAACACCGGGGAGCTGTTTTTT. Protein product: CSAIDRGQNTGELFF.

The V and J genes are TRBV9 and TRBJ2-5; 7 bases line up with TRBD1. The CDR3 is made up of 16 amino acids. The V and J ends lost 3 bases and 5 bases, in that order; junction bases with no gene match: 13. CDR1 is SGDLS, CDR2 YYNGEE, per germline. The CDR3 reads CASSAPTGKKEETQYF. CDR3 nucleotides: TGTGCCAGCAGCGCTCCGACAGGGAAAAAGGAGGAGACCCAGTACTTC.

V is TRBV20-1 and J is TRBJ2-3, with unresolved D. Germline V gene sequence: CDR1 DFQATT, CDR2 SNEGSKA (reference sequence). The ends were cut back, 1 base at V and 0 bases at J, with 11 bases in the middle. This CDR3 has 15 residues. CDR3 amino acids: CSARVGESSTDTQYF. The CDR3 nucleotides read TGCAGTGCTAGAGTTGGAGAATCTAGCACAGATACGCAGTATTTT.

This chain joins TRBV12-3 or TRBV12-4 and TRBJ2-6, with D maybe TRBD2 (7 bases). Trimming cost V 2 bases and J 2 bases, with 22 bases left between them. This CDR3 region has 20 residues. DNA of the CDR3: TGTGCCAGCAGTTTACGTACTTGGGGGGGCGCAGAGGCTGGGGCCAACGTCCTGACTTTC. It specifies CASSLRTWGGAEAGANVLTF.

This clonotype turned up a few times. The V call is TRBV14, the J call TRBJ2-7; D might be TRBD1 (5 bases). V shed 1 base and J shed 6 bases, with 7 bases lying between them. Germline V gene sequence: CDR1 SGHDN, CDR2 FVKESK. The CDR3 extends over 12 amino acids. The CDR3 here is CASSQGQSEQYF. CDR3 DNA sequence: TGTGCCAGCAGCCAAGGACAGAGCGAGCAGTACTTC. Supplemented by reference TRBV14 and TRBJ2-7, the full variable domain reads EAGVTQFPSHSVIEKGQTVTLRCDPISGHDNLYWYRRVMGKEIKFLLHFVKESKQDESGMPNNRFLAERTGGTYSTLKVQPAELEDSGVYFCASSQGQSEQYFGPGTRLTVT.

The rearrangement links TRBV4-1 to TRBJ2-4, with 10 bases aligning to TRBD1. The germline V gene has CDR1 MGHRA and CDR2 YSYEKL. The ends lost 2 bases at V and 0 bases at J; junction bases unmatched: 25. CDR3 size: 24 residues. The chain's CDR3 is CASSQPIGRDRGFNRRLAKNIQYF. As DNA, the CDR3 is TGCGCCAGCAGCCAACCAATTGGCCGGGACAGGGGATTTAACCGGCGGCTAGCCAAAAACATTCAGTACTTC.

The J gene is TRBJ2-6, the V gene TRBV6-2 or TRBV6-3, with D possibly being TRBD2 (5 bases). The germline V gene encodes CDR1 MNHEY and CDR2 SVGEGT. CDR3 length: 16 residues. Trimming cost V 6 bases and J 0 bases, with 12 bases left between them. The CDR3 nucleotides are TGTGCCAGCAGGCGGGTCCCCACCTCTGGGGCCAACGTCCTGACTTTC. Encoded protein: CASRRVPTSGANVLTF.

A remark on this clonotype: The junction differs from germline at one of its ends, possibly a read error. This chain connects TRBV4-3 to TRBJ1-1; D is uncertain. Germline V gene lookup returns CDR1 LGHNA and CDR2 YSLEER. This CDR3 region has 13 residues. The CDR3 region has the DNA TGCGCCAGCAGCCAAGATCTGGGTTTTGAAACTTTCTTT. Encoded protein: CASSQDLGFETFF.

The rearrangement uses TRBV27 and TRBJ1-5; tentative D call: TRBD1 (5 bases). The germline V gene has CDR1 MNHEY and CDR2 SMNVEV (reference sequence). V was trimmed by 2 bases and J by 6 bases, leaving 11 bases between them. The CDR3 is made up of 14 amino acids. CDR3 DNA sequence: TGTGCCAGCAGTTTAGACGGGGGGGGTCAGCCCCAGCATTTT. Protein sequence: CASSLDGGGQPQHF.

This chain connects TRBV9 to TRBJ2-5; 9 bases fit TRBD2. CDR3 length equals 15 residues. J lost 11 bases, V lost 4 bases, and 15 bases had no gene match. Germline CDR1 is SGDLS and CDR2 is YYNGEE. The CDR3 bases are TGTGCCAGCAGCCCCAGGATTAGCGGGAGAAATGAGCAGTACTTC. Translated, it gives CASSPRISGRNEQYF.

J is TRBJ2-5 and V is TRBV14, with a possible D match to TRBD1 (5 bases). V lost 5 bases and J lost 2, with 21 bases in between. Germline loops: CDR1 SGHDN, CDR2 FVKESK. The CDR3 loop spans 17 amino acids. Written as DNA, the CDR3 is TGTGCCAGCAGCAGCAAAGGCATAGGGGTAATTCAAGAGACCCAGTACTTC. As protein: CASSSKGIGVIQETQYF.

This clonotype was picked up a small number of times. The CDR3 loop is CSVVGTQEQYF. For the CDR3, the DNA is TGCAGCGTTGTAGGGACGCAGGAGCAGTACTTC. The V gene is TRBV29-1, the J gene TRBJ2-7; D could derive from TRBD1 or TRBD2 (5 bases each). Per the germline V gene, CDR1 is SQVTM and CDR2 is ANQGSEA. The CDR3 covers 11 residues. Trimming took 4 bases from V and 7 from J, leaving 11 bases between them.

The chain combines TRBV6-2 or TRBV6-3 with TRBJ2-3, with TRBD1 matching over 9 bases. The CDR3 sequence is 15 residues long. CDR1 is MNHEY, CDR2 SVGEGT, per germline. The ends lost 2 bases at V and 4 bases at J; junction bases unmatched: 4. Written as DNA, the CDR3 is TGTGCCAGCAGTTACGGGGGACAGGGACCAGATACGCAGTATTTT. Translation: CASSYGGQGPDTQYF.

The chain combines TRBV20-1 with TRBJ2-3, with TRBD2 matching over 7 bases. The CDR3 runs 16 residues. Trimming at V came to 1 base and at J to 0 bases, leaving 7 bases not matched to a gene. In germline, CDR1 is DFQATT, CDR2 SNEGSKA (reference sequence). The CDR3 protein is CSARGLAGGSTDTQYF. The DNA for the CDR3 is TGCAGTGCTAGAGGATTAGCCGGGGGGAGCACAGATACGCAGTATTTT.

The V and J genes are TRBV7-2 and TRBJ2-2; tentative D call: TRBD1 (6 bases). Germline CDR1 SGHTA, CDR2 FQGNSA. The ends were cut back, 1 base at V and 3 bases at J, with 9 bases in the middle. This CDR3 region has 15 residues. CDR3 coding DNA: TGTGCCAGCAGCTTAGTCAGGGGAGACACCGGGGAGCTGTTTTTT. Translating gives CASSLVRGDTGELFF.

This chain links TRBV6-1 with TRBJ2-3; no definite D call. Between the trimmed V and J ends, which lost 2 bases and 6 bases, there was a span of 15 bases. CDR3 size: 15 residues. Germline V lookup: CDR1 MNHNS, CDR2 SASEGT. In DNA form, the CDR3 reads TGTGCCAGCAGTGAACAGGCAGCCTCCCTGGATACGCAGTATTTT. Protein sequence: CASSEQAASLDTQYF.

This clonotype appeared a few times. This chain connects TRBV27 to TRBJ1-2, with D perhaps TRBD1 (6 bases). The CDR3 extends over 13 amino acids. The V and J ends lost 5 bases and 8 bases respectively, with 15 bases between them. Germline-derived CDR1 and CDR2 are MNHEY and SMNVEV (reference sequence). The CDR3: CASSQGHPWGYTF. The DNA of the CDR3 is TGTGCCAGCAGTCAGGGACACCCGTGGGGCTACACCTTC.

Here the CDR3 reads CASSLRTSGGGEQYF. The CDR3 DNA reads TGTGCCAGCAGCTTACGGACTAGCGGGGGTGGTGAGCAGTACTTC. The J gene is TRBJ2-7, the V gene TRBV9; 13 bases agree with TRBD2. V trimming: 4 bases; J trimming: 7 bases; junction bases outside the gene matches: 8. The CDR3 has 15 residues. The V gene's germline CDR1 is SGDLS and CDR2 YYNGEE.

This sequence joins TRBV11-1 and TRBJ2-1; 7 nucleotides match TRBD1. After removal of 0 bases from V and 2 bases from J, the junction contained 10 bases not matched to a gene. CDR1 SGHAT and CDR2 FQDESV come from the germline V gene (reference sequence). The CDR3 spans 18 residues. The CDR3 region has the DNA TGTGCCAGCAGCTTAGCGGCATCCAGGGGGTTAGCCTACAATGAGCAGTTCTTC. It is translated as CASSLAASRGLAYNEQFF.

This clonotype was found once. A much more abundant neighbour one base away suggests this may be a read error. The J gene is TRBJ2-3, the V gene TRBV7-2; D may be TRBD1 (6 bases). CDR1 and CDR2 (germline): SGHTA, FQGNSA. The CDR3 has 15 residues. V shed 5 bases and J shed 4 bases, with 16 bases lying between them. CDR3 nucleotide sequence: TGTGCCAGCAGCCTAACCCGACAGGTGGCAGATACGCAGTATTTT. It translates to CASSLTRQVADTQYF.

CDR3 coding DNA: TGTGCCGTACAGGGGACCATCTCCTACGAGCAGTACTTC. Protein sequence: CAVQGTISYEQYF. The V and J genes are TRBV10-3 and TRBJ2-7; 7 bases map to TRBD1. Germline V CDR1 and CDR2: ENHRY, SYGVKD. The length of the CDR3 is 13 residues. After removal of 11 bases from V and 0 bases from J, the junction contained 7 bases not matched to a gene.

This clonotype was found once. The chain joins TRBV4-3 to TRBJ2-7; D is unclear. CDR3 size: 13 residues. Germline lookup yields CDR1 LGHNA and CDR2 YSLEER. The V end was cut by 8 bases, the J end by 3 bases, with 14 bases between. The CDR3 protein is CASATDQGYEQYF. The CDR3 bases are TGCGCCAGCGCGACGGATCAAGGCTACGAGCAGTACTTC.

This chain joins TRBV6-6 and TRBJ2-4, with 7 bases identical to TRBD2. The trim removed 5 bases at V and 9 bases at J, leaving 10 bases unmatched. The CDR3 extends over 14 amino acids. CDR1 and CDR2 from the germline V gene are MNHNY and SVGAGI (reference sequence). CDR3 in amino acids: CASSPLRTSGIQYF. In nucleotides, the CDR3 is TGTGCCAGCAGTCCCCTTCGGACTAGTGGCATTCAGTACTTC.

The chain has TRBV3-1 and TRBJ1-5, with TRBD1 identical over 7 bases. This CDR3 comprises 14 residues. J gave up 9 bases and V 4 bases, and 9 bases lay outside the gene matches. Per germline, CDR1 LGHDT and CDR2 YNNKEL (reference sequence). The DNA for the CDR3 is TGTGCCAGCAGCCTGAGGACAGGCGACTGGCCCCAGCATTTT. It translates to CASSLRTGDWPQHF.

This chain links TRBV5-1 with TRBJ1-6; TRBD1 matches at 9 bases. V shed 0 bases, J shed 9 bases, and the junction held 7 bases outside the gene matches. This CDR3 has 16 residues. CDR1 is SGHRS, CDR2 YFSETQ, per germline. The CDR3 loop is CASSLEGQGVISPLHF. CDR3 sequence (DNA): TGCGCCAGCAGCTTGGAGGGACAGGGAGTTATTTCACCCCTCCACTTT.